This record concerns one TCR beta chain sequence. Trimming took off 1 base at V and 0 bases at J, with 16 bases between the two ends. Looked up from germline, CDR1 is LGHNT and CDR2 is FRNRAP. This CDR3 is built from 18 residues. Library preparation (for TCRbeta) was performed with unique molecular identifiers. TCRdb re-derived calls from the PCR reads in MiXCR, one entry per CDR3 protein. The top ten hold approximately 4.5% of the sample, which has 780,000 or so distinct CDR3 sequences, roughly 15% seen once. These data belong to a study of T-cell reconstitution after alpha-beta-depleted transplantation in children.

This specimen consisted of PBMCs, mostly from graft donor cells, obtained 360 days after TCRalphabeta/CD19-depleted stem cell transplant. This clonotype was sampled from a male patient between 5 and 17 years old who had a stem cell transplant for acute lymphoblastic leukemia, so the T cells may come from the graft donor. The rearrangement links TRBV12-5 to TRBJ2-1; maybe TRBD2 (5 bases). CDR3 DNA: TGTGCTAGTGGTTTGGCAGAAGGAGGCCTTCGCTCCTACAATGAGCAGTTCTTC. Its translation: CASGLAEGGLRSYNEQFF. Filled out from reference TRBV12-5 and TRBJ2-1, the complete variable domain reads DARVTQTPRHKVTEMGQEVTMRCQPILGHNTVFWYRQTMMQGLELLAYFRNRAPLDDSGMPKDRFSAEMPDATLATLKIQPSEPRDSAVYFCASGLAEGGLRSYNEQFFGPGTRLTVL.